The 12 T cell receptor beta chains given below trace back to one sample, sequenced in a study of Graves' ophthalmopathy and Graves' hyperthyroidism. The TCR beta CDR3 regions underwent amplification from RNA transcripts. First-round RT-PCR employed HTBI primers, with a second-round multiplex PCR after it. Using its own MiXCR run on the multiplex PCR reads, TCRdb lists one record per CDR3 protein. The sample records around 340,000 distinct CDR3 sequences, about a sixth being singletons. Sequenced input: peripheral blood. Receptors originate from an adult man with Graves' ophthalmopathy.

This clonotype came up many times. The chain carries TRBV3-1 and TRBJ1-1, with D possibly being TRBD1 (5 bases). The CDR3 has 15 amino acids. The V end lost 1 base, the J end lost 4 bases, and 13 bases lay between the germline ends. The V gene's germline CDR1 is LGHDT and CDR2 YNNKEL (reference sequence). The CDR3 region has the DNA TGTGCCAGCAGCCAAGTCTTCAGGGAGGGCACTGAAGCTTTCTTT. It is translated as CASSQVFREGTEAFF.

This clonotype was detected ten times or more. The CDR3 protein is CSARATGDYGYTF. CDR3 sequence (DNA): TGCAGTGCTAGGGCTACAGGGGACTATGGCTACACCTTC. The rearrangement joins TRBV20-1 to TRBJ1-2; TRBD1 aligns across 7 bases. CDR1 is DFQATT and CDR2 is SNEGSKA in the germline V gene (reference sequence). There are 13 residues in the CDR3. V shed 3 bases, J shed 3 bases, and the junction held 4 bases outside the gene matches.

In this sample, this clonotype turned up many times. The chain uses TRBV12-3 or TRBV12-4 and TRBJ1-2; TRBD1 matches at 11 bases. Losses at the gene ends were 5 bases for V and 7 bases for J; bases not matched to a gene: 15. The CDR3 is 17 amino acids. The CDR3 loop reads CASSKGTPGQGVSGYTF. DNA for the CDR3: TGTGCCAGCAGTAAAGGAACCCCGGGACAGGGGGTGTCTGGCTACACCTTC.

This clonotype was seen a few times. CDR3 nucleotide sequence: TGTGCCAGCAGGTCCAGGTGGTCTATGAACACTGAAGCTTTCTTT. This sequence encodes CASRSRWSMNTEAFF. V is TRBV6-1 and J is TRBJ1-1; D not resolved. V was shortened by 6 bases and J by 0 bases, with 14 bases between the two germline ends. CDR3 length equals 15 residues. CDR1 MNHNS and CDR2 SASEGT come from the germline V gene.

This clonotype was recorded at least ten times. This rearrangement joins TRBV19 to TRBJ2-7; D is unresolved. The V gene's germline CDR1 is LNHDA and CDR2 SQIVND (reference sequence). The CDR3 is 15 residues long. Trimming stripped 5 bases from V and 0 bases from J, with 14 bases between. CDR3 amino acids: CASSSSAAVSYEQYF. The CDR3 coding sequence is TGTGCCAGTAGTTCCTCCGCAGCCGTCTCCTACGAGCAGTACTTC.

This clonotype was detected many times. This sequence joins TRBV20-1 and TRBJ2-7, with no clear D. The CDR3 runs to 14 residues. The ends were cut back, 0 bases at V and 3 bases at J, with 12 bases in the middle. Per the germline V gene, CDR1 is DFQATT and CDR2 is SNEGSKA (reference sequence). The CDR3 region has the DNA TGCAGTGCTAGAGAGTTGACACATTACTACGAGCAGTACTTC. Its protein is CSARELTHYYEQYF.

The chain has TRBV28 and TRBJ1-5, with D uncertain. Germline V lookup: CDR1 MDHEN, CDR2 SYDVKM. V lost 3 bases to trimming and J lost 6 bases, with 12 bases between them. The CDR3 spans 14 residues. For the CDR3, the DNA is TGTGCCAGCAGTTTTAGGCGAGGTATTCAGCCCCAGCATTTT. It encodes CASSFRRGIQPQHF. Supplemented by reference TRBV28 and TRBJ1-5, the full variable domain reads DVKVTQSSRYLVKRTGEKVFLECVQDMDHENMFWYRQDPGLGLRLIYFSYDVKMKEKGDIPEGYSVSREKKERFSLILESASTNQTSMYLCASSFRRGIQPQHFGDGTRLSIL.

The table lists this clonotype with many counts. This chain links TRBV6-5 with TRBJ1-5, with a tentative D call TRBD1 (6 bases). V lost 0 bases and J 0 bases, leaving 9 bases between the germline ends. Germline lookup yields CDR1 MNHEY and CDR2 SVGAGI. The length of the CDR3 is 16 residues. The CDR3 DNA follows: TGTGCCAGCAGTTACTCGAGGACAGATAGCAATCAGCCCCAGCATTTT. The encoded protein is CASSYSRTDSNQPQHF.

As to this clonotype: A much bigger clone sits one base away, suggesting this may be a read error. The CDR3 DNA is TGTGACAGTGACCCCGGGAGTCTCATGAACACTGAAGCTTTCTTT. Its translation is CDSDPGSLMNTEAFF. The chain is built from TRBV19 and TRBJ1-1; no clear D gene. Per the germline V gene, CDR1 is LNHDA and CDR2 is SQIVND (reference sequence). This CDR3 has 15 residues.

The CDR3 bases are TGTGCCATCAGTGAGTCGACACAAGAGACCCAGTACTTC. It translates to CAISESTQETQYF. This rearrangement joins TRBV10-3 to TRBJ2-5; D remains ambiguous. Germline CDR1 is ENHRY and CDR2 is SYGVKD. V was cut by 0 bases and J by 2 bases, with 4 bases left in between. The CDR3 sequence is 13 residues long.

This clonotype was detected only a few times. The chain is built from TRBV5-1 and TRBJ2-7; 9 bases are shared with TRBD2. V shed 3 bases, J shed 2 bases, and the junction held 3 bases outside the gene matches. The germline gives CDR1 SGHRS, CDR2 YFSETQ. The CDR3 covers 14 residues. The CDR3: CASSSVAGAYEQYF. The CDR3 DNA reads TGCGCCAGCAGCTCCGTAGCGGGGGCCTACGAGCAGTACTTC.

This clonotype has at least ten counts. This chain connects TRBV7-2 to TRBJ1-2; no reliable D call. CDR1 and CDR2 (germline): SGHTA, FQGNSA. The CDR3 is 14 amino acids. Trimming removed 3 bases from V and 3 bases from J, with 11 bases in between. CDR3 sequence: CASSFLGFDYGYTF. The CDR3 bases are TGTGCCAGCAGCTTTCTCGGGTTTGACTATGGCTACACCTTC. Full variable domain (rest looked up from reference TRBV7-2 and TRBJ1-2): GAGVSQSPSNKVTEKGKDVELRCDPISGHTALYWYRQSLGQGLEFLIYFQGNSAPDKSGLPSDRFSAERTGGSVSTLTIQRTQQEDSAVYLCASSFLGFDYGYTFGSGTRLTVV.